These T cell receptor beta chains were read from a single sample in a study of blood T cell repertoires in COVID-19. Generated by immunoSEQ multiplex PCR, the TCRdb table keeps only in-frame clones and is missing some. The sample shows about 39,000 clones, 65% to 90% of them seen only once. Sequencing used peripheral blood. All receptors derive from a human donor in a cohort sampled during active COVID-19. CDR3s include the opening cysteine and the closing phenylalanine or tryptophan. A D gene is named only where the DNA matches it firmly. The size field is filled for only some rows; it gives once, few, many or a size class.

v_call: TRBV4-3; clone_size: .; d_call: .; j_call: TRBJ1-1; cdr3_nt: TGCGCCAGCAGCCAATATGCGGGGGCCGGCAACACTGAAGCTTTCTTT; cdr3_aa: CASSQYAGAGNTEAFF
v_call: TRBV9; clone_size: few; d_call: .; j_call: TRBJ1-4; cdr3_nt: TGTGCCAGCAGCGTAGGGGTGGGGACAAATGAAAAACTGTTTTTT; cdr3_aa: CASSVGVGTNEKLFF
v_call: TRBV6-1; clone_size: .; d_call: .; j_call: TRBJ1-2; cdr3_nt: TGTGCCAGCAGTGTGCAGGGTTGGACGCCAGGGCGTGGCTACACCTTC; cdr3_aa: CASSVQGWTPGRGYTF
v_call: TRBV5-1; clone_size: .; d_call: TRBD1; j_call: TRBJ1-1; cdr3_nt: TGCGCCAGCAGCTCAAAAAACGGACAGGGCTTCATGAACACTGAAGCTTTCTTT; cdr3_aa: CASSSKNGQGFMNTEAFF
v_call: TRBV4-2; clone_size: few; d_call: TRBD1; j_call: TRBJ1-1; cdr3_nt: TGTGCCAGCGGATTGACAGGGACGAACACTGAAGCTTTCTTT; cdr3_aa: CASGLTGTNTEAFF
v_call: TRBV6-1; clone_size: .; d_call: .; j_call: TRBJ1-3; cdr3_nt: TGTGCCAGCAGTGAGGCAGCGGGAAACACCATATATTTT; cdr3_aa: CASSEAAGNTIYF
v_call: TRBV5-1; clone_size: .; d_call: TRBD1; j_call: TRBJ2-2; cdr3_nt: TGCGCCAGCAGCTTGGCCCCGGGACAGGGGTCCGGGGAGCTGTTTTTT; cdr3_aa: CASSLAPGQGSGELFF
v_call: TRBV29-1; clone_size: .; d_call: TRBD2; j_call: TRBJ2-7; cdr3_nt: TGCAGCGTTGAAGGGACTAGCGGGACCTACGAGCAGTACTTC; cdr3_aa: CSVEGTSGTYEQYF
v_call: TRBV18; clone_size: .; d_call: .; j_call: TRBJ2-1; cdr3_nt: TGTGCCAGCTCACCGGGGACCCGGGGGAATGAGCAGTTCTTC; cdr3_aa: CASSPGTRGNEQFF
v_call: TRBV19; clone_size: .; d_call: .; j_call: TRBJ1-3; cdr3_nt: TGTGCCAGTAGTGTAACAGGGTTGGGAAGCTCTGGAAACACCATATATTTT; cdr3_aa: CASSVTGLGSSGNTIYF
v_call: TRBV9; clone_size: .; d_call: TRBD2; j_call: TRBJ2-7; cdr3_nt: TGTGCCAGCAGCCCTCAGACTAGCGGGGGGGTATACGAGCAGTACTTC; cdr3_aa: CASSPQTSGGVYEQYF
v_call: TRBV7-7; clone_size: once; d_call: .; j_call: TRBJ2-5; cdr3_nt: TGTGCTAGCAGCCAGCAACAGGGATCATCGGAGACCCAGTACTTC; cdr3_aa: CASSQQQGSSETQYF
v_call: TRBV19; clone_size: few; d_call: .; j_call: TRBJ2-2; cdr3_nt: TGTGCCAGTAGTGCCATACAGGGTACCGGGGAGCTGTTTTTT; cdr3_aa: CASSAIQGTGELFF
v_call: TRBV14; clone_size: .; d_call: .; j_call: TRBJ2-5; cdr3_nt: TGTGCCAGCAGCCAAGGAGTCCGGTACCAAGAGACCCAGTACTTC; cdr3_aa: CASSQGVRYQETQYF
v_call: TRBV10-2; clone_size: .; d_call: .; j_call: TRBJ2-3; cdr3_nt: TGCGCCAGCAGTGAGCCTGGCACAGCTACGCAGTATTTT; cdr3_aa: CASSEPGTATQYF
v_call: TRBV6-5; clone_size: .; d_call: TRBD1; j_call: TRBJ1-1; cdr3_nt: TGTGCCAGCAGTAGTCGGGACAGAAATACTGAAGCTTTCTTT; cdr3_aa: CASSSRDRNTEAFF
v_call: TRBV5-1; clone_size: .; d_call: TRBD1; j_call: TRBJ2-1; cdr3_nt: TGCGCCAGCAGCCGTGCCGGGACAGGGTCGAATGAGCAGTTCTTC; cdr3_aa: CASSRAGTGSNEQFF
v_call: TRBV5-4; clone_size: .; d_call: .; j_call: TRBJ2-1; cdr3_nt: TGTGCCAGCAGTTTATCCTCGGGGAGCTCCTACAATGAGCAGTTCTTC; cdr3_aa: CASSLSSGSSYNEQFF
v_call: TRBV10-3; clone_size: .; d_call: TRBD2; j_call: TRBJ2-5; cdr3_nt: TGTGCCATCAGTGATGAACTAGCGGGAAGGGGACAAGAGACCCAGTACTTC; cdr3_aa: CAISDELAGRGQETQYF
v_call: TRBV5-1; clone_size: .; d_call: TRBD1; j_call: TRBJ1-2; cdr3_nt: TGCGCCAGCAGCTTACTGGCAGGGGGAGGCTACACCTTC; cdr3_aa: CASSLLAGGGYTF
v_call: TRBV5-4; clone_size: .; d_call: TRBD2; j_call: TRBJ2-5; cdr3_nt: TGTGCCAGCTCGCGGGAGGGAGAGACCCAGTACTTC; cdr3_aa: CASSREGETQYF
v_call: TRBV5-1; clone_size: .; d_call: .; j_call: TRBJ1-2; cdr3_nt: TGCGCCAGCAGCTTGGGACAGCTGAACTATGGCTACACCTTC; cdr3_aa: CASSLGQLNYGYTF
v_call: TRBV5-6; clone_size: .; d_call: .; j_call: TRBJ1-5; cdr3_nt: TGTGCCAGCAGCTTAATGGGGGCGGCGGGGGATCAGCCCCAGCATTTT; cdr3_aa: CASSLMGAAGDQPQHF
v_call: TRBV3-1/TRBV3-2; clone_size: .; d_call: .; j_call: TRBJ2-5; cdr3_nt: TGTGCCAGCAGCCCCGAGGGCGTCGAAGAGACCCAGTACTTC; cdr3_aa: CASSPEGVEETQYF
v_call: TRBV7-9; clone_size: .; d_call: TRBD1; j_call: TRBJ1-1; cdr3_nt: TGTGCCAGCAGCTTAGAGGAGGGAGACAGGGGGGCTGAAGCTTTCTTT; cdr3_aa: CASSLEEGDRGAEAFF
v_call: TRBV2; clone_size: .; d_call: TRBD1; j_call: TRBJ2-7; cdr3_nt: TGTGCCAGCTCCCGGGACAGGGGGGACGAGCAGTACTTC; cdr3_aa: CASSRDRGDEQYF
v_call: TRBV25-1; clone_size: .; d_call: TRBD2; j_call: TRBJ2-5; cdr3_nt: TGTGCCAGCAGCAGTAGCGGGAGCGGTGAGACCCAGTACTTC; cdr3_aa: CASSSSGSGETQYF
v_call: TRBV6-5; clone_size: .; d_call: .; j_call: TRBJ2-1; cdr3_nt: TGTGCCAGCAGCCTCGTTTCCGGTCCCTACAATGAGCAGTTCTTC; cdr3_aa: CASSLVSGPYNEQFF
v_call: TRBV27; clone_size: .; d_call: .; j_call: TRBJ1-3; cdr3_nt: TGTGCCAGCAGTCGCTCGGGGTTGCCCAGAGACACCATATATTTT; cdr3_aa: CASSRSGLPRDTIYF
v_call: TRBV7-2; clone_size: .; d_call: .; j_call: TRBJ2-7; cdr3_nt: TGTGCCAGCAGCTTATCAATGGAGATGGGCTACGAGCAGTACTTC; cdr3_aa: CASSLSMEMGYEQYF
v_call: TRBV6-1; clone_size: .; d_call: TRBD2; j_call: TRBJ2-3; cdr3_nt: TGTGCCAGCAGTGAAGCGCGCATAGCGGGCCGGTATTTT; cdr3_aa: CASSEARIAGRYF
v_call: TRBV5-6; clone_size: .; d_call: .; j_call: TRBJ1-2; cdr3_nt: TGTGCCAGCAGCGGGGGGGTGCTTCGCGATGGCTACACCTTC; cdr3_aa: CASSGGVLRDGYTF
v_call: TRBV30; clone_size: .; d_call: .; j_call: TRBJ2-7; cdr3_nt: TGTGCCTGGAGTCCCTATAGTAGCCTCCCCTACGAGCAGTACTTC; cdr3_aa: CAWSPYSSLPYEQYF
v_call: TRBV9; clone_size: .; d_call: TRBD1; j_call: TRBJ1-2; cdr3_nt: TGTGCCAGCAGCGTAGGACAGGGGCGCTATGGCTACACCTTC; cdr3_aa: CASSVGQGRYGYTF
v_call: TRBV19; clone_size: once; d_call: .; j_call: TRBJ1-1; cdr3_nt: TGTGCCAGTAGTATTGGGGCCTTGAACACTGAAGCTTTCTTT; cdr3_aa: CASSIGALNTEAFF
v_call: TRBV7-8; clone_size: .; d_call: .; j_call: TRBJ1-4; cdr3_nt: TGTGCCAGCAGCCCCTTAGGGGCAACTAATGAAAAACTGTTTTTT; cdr3_aa: CASSPLGATNEKLFF
v_call: TRBV5-1; clone_size: .; d_call: .; j_call: TRBJ1-3; cdr3_nt: TGCGCCAGCAGCTTCGACATCACTGGAAACACCATATATTTT; cdr3_aa: CASSFDITGNTIYF
v_call: TRBV9; clone_size: once; d_call: .; j_call: TRBJ2-1; cdr3_nt: TGTGCCAGCAGCGTAGGGGGTAGCGGCAATGAGCAGTTCTTC; cdr3_aa: CASSVGGSGNEQFF
v_call: TRBV7-9; clone_size: .; d_call: TRBD2; j_call: TRBJ2-1; cdr3_nt: TGTGCCAGCAGCTCTCTTGGGCGGGGGTCCTACAATGAGCAGTTCTTC; cdr3_aa: CASSSLGRGSYNEQFF
v_call: TRBV11-1; clone_size: few; d_call: TRBD1; j_call: TRBJ2-2; cdr3_nt: TGTGCCAGCAGCTTAGAAGGACAGGCGAACACCGGGGAGCTGTTTTTT; cdr3_aa: CASSLEGQANTGELFF
v_call: TRBV27; clone_size: .; d_call: TRBD1; j_call: TRBJ2-7; cdr3_nt: TGTGCCAGCAGTCCCCCATGGACAGGTTCCTTC; cdr3_aa: CASSPPWTGSF
v_call: TRBV7-9; clone_size: .; d_call: .; j_call: TRBJ1-4; cdr3_nt: TGTGCCAGCGGCGGGGACTATAATGAAAAACTGTTTTTT; cdr3_aa: CASGGDYNEKLFF
v_call: TRBV7-2; clone_size: .; d_call: .; j_call: TRBJ1-6; cdr3_nt: TGTGCCAGCAGCTTAGACGGAGCGGTAAATTCACCCCTCCACTTT; cdr3_aa: CASSLDGAVNSPLHF
v_call: TRBV7-3; clone_size: .; d_call: .; j_call: TRBJ1-5; cdr3_nt: TGTGCCAGCAGCTTGGAACAGTATCAGCCCCAGCATTTT; cdr3_aa: CASSLEQYQPQHF
v_call: TRBV7-8; clone_size: .; d_call: TRBD1; j_call: TRBJ1-3; cdr3_nt: TGTGCCAGCAGCTTATTCCGACAGGGCTTCTCTGGAAACACCATATATTTT; cdr3_aa: CASSLFRQGFSGNTIYF
v_call: TRBV2; clone_size: .; d_call: TRBD1; j_call: TRBJ2-7; cdr3_nt: TGTGCCAGCAGCGGCGGGACAGGGTACGACGAGCAGTACTTC; cdr3_aa: CASSGGTGYDEQYF
v_call: TRBV12-3/TRBV12-4; clone_size: .; d_call: TRBD1; j_call: TRBJ1-2; cdr3_nt: TGTGCCATACTCATGACAGGGAGATGGGGCTACACCTTC; cdr3_aa: CAILMTGRWGYTF
v_call: TRBV9; clone_size: .; d_call: .; j_call: TRBJ2-7; cdr3_nt: TGTGCCAGCAGCGTAGGAAGCGGGTCCGGCTCCTACGAGCAGTACTTC; cdr3_aa: CASSVGSGSGSYEQYF
v_call: TRBV11-2; clone_size: few; d_call: .; j_call: TRBJ2-7; cdr3_nt: TGTGCCAGCAGCTCGGCCTACGAGCAGTACTTC; cdr3_aa: CASSSAYEQYF
v_call: TRBV6-5; clone_size: .; d_call: TRBD1; j_call: TRBJ2-3; cdr3_nt: TGTGCCAGCAGTTACTCGATGACAGGGGTGACAGATACGCAGTATTTT; cdr3_aa: CASSYSMTGVTDTQYF
v_call: TRBV9; clone_size: .; d_call: .; j_call: TRBJ2-6; cdr3_nt: TGTGCCAGCAGTCTCCTCCCAGGGGTCTCTGGGGCCAACGTCCTGACTTTC; cdr3_aa: CASSLLPGVSGANVLTF
v_call: TRBV10-3; clone_size: .; d_call: TRBD1; j_call: TRBJ1-2; cdr3_nt: TGTGCCATCAGTGAGTCTGGGACAGGGACCTATGGCTACACCTTC; cdr3_aa: CAISESGTGTYGYTF